This T cell receptor (beta chain) came from a study of cytomegalovirus exposure and HLA in healthy donors. Across the whole study: Of some 410 genotyped donors, roughly 81% grouped in the Caucasian-associated ancestry cluster.

As concerns this clone: What it recognizes is unknown.

Each donor's status was that of a healthy bone marrow donor. The PCR used 60 Vbeta and 13 Jbeta primers. Here immunoSEQ multiplex PCR was the method, and the copy in TCRdb shows in-frame clones only, minus some. The data contain roughly 77,000 clones, over 9% of them seen just once; the ten biggest clones take up over 20%. Study results and caveats: Common viral pathogens were later found to be apparently linked to several of the most significant clusters.

The germline CDR1 and CDR2 sequences are SGHDT and YYEEEE. V gave up 9 bases and J gave up 1 base; unmatched junction bases: 6. The CDR3 contains 13 residues. The receptor's source is a man aged 55 to 70 in good health and CMV-seropositive. Sequencing used PBMCs. The chain carries TRBV5-6 and TRBJ1-1; 7 bases agree with TRBD1. The CDR3 region is CATGRGANTEAFF. The CDR3 DNA reads as TGTGCCACAGGCAGGGGGGCGAACACTGAAGCTTTCTTT.